This entry lists 13 T cell receptor beta chains sequenced from one sample in a study of blood T cell repertoires in COVID-19. Profiled with immunoSEQ multiplex PCR; TCRdb holds only in-frame clones, not every one. This table holds some 420,000 clones, 80% to 90% found once. The sequenced sample was PBMCs or T cells enriched from blood (not recorded which). The receptors were gathered from a man aged 25 to 40 who had recovered from COVID-19.

The chain has TRBV18 and TRBJ1-3, with 9 bases matching TRBD1. This CDR3 contains 16 residues. The germline CDR1 and CDR2 sequences are KGHSH and LQKENI. With V trimmed by 0 bases and J by 4 bases, 4 bases remained unmatched. The DNA for the CDR3 is TGTGCCAGCTCACCACCCGGGACAGGGTTAGGAAACACCATATATTTT. It is translated as CASSPPGTGLGNTIYF.

This clone was recorded only once. V is TRBV2 and J is TRBJ1-6, with 9 bases aligning to TRBD1. CDR1 and CDR2 (germline): SNHLY, FYNNEI. J was trimmed by 10 bases and V by 6 bases; bases with no gene match: 10. This CDR3 is built from 15 residues. CDR3 sequence: CASRGQGLELSPLHF. In DNA, the CDR3 is TGTGCCAGCAGGGGACAGGGCTTGGAGTTGTCACCCCTCCACTTT.

Remarks on this clone: Germline and junction disagree at one end, which may indicate a read error. The chain links TRBV2 to TRBJ2-7, with 8 bases that match TRBD1. This CDR3 contains 14 residues. Germline V gives CDR1 SNHLY, CDR2 FYNNEI. Here the CDR3 DNA reads TGTGCCAGCAGGGGGGATATGGGGACAGGCCTCCCGGACTTC. The encoded protein is CASRGDMGTGLPDF. The variable domain in full, with the rest retrieved from reference TRBV2 and TRBJ2-7, is EPEVTQTPSHQVTQMGQEVILRCVPISNHLYFYWYRQILGQKVEFLVSFYNNEISEKSEIFDDQFSVERPDGSNFTLKIRSTKLEDSAMYFCASRGDMGTGLPDFGPGTRLTVT.

Only one count was recorded for this clone. V usage is TRBV19 and J usage is TRBJ2-7; TRBD2 agrees at 12 bases. Germline V gives CDR1 LNHDA, CDR2 SQIVND (reference sequence). V trimming: 5 bases; J trimming: 5 bases; junction bases outside the gene matches: 10. The CDR3 contains 16 residues. The CDR3 region has the DNA TGTGCCAGTAGTTCGAGAGGACTAGCGGGAATCGACGAGCAGTACTTC. Its translation: CASSSRGLAGIDEQYF.

The rearrangement uses TRBV5-5 and TRBJ1-6; no clear D gene. Germline V gene sequence: CDR1 SGHKS, CDR2 YYEKEE (reference sequence). The V and J ends lost 2 bases and 2 bases respectively, with 8 bases between them. This CDR3 has 15 residues. CDR3 in DNA: TGTGCCAGCAGCTTAACGGTGACCTATAATTCACCCCTCCACTTT. It translates to CASSLTVTYNSPLHF.

This clone occurred once. This chain links TRBV24-1 with TRBJ2-3; D is unresolved. V was shortened by 4 bases and J by 2 bases, with 6 bases between the two germline ends. The V gene's germline CDR1 is KGHDR and CDR2 SFDVKD. CDR3 length equals 13 residues. The CDR3 sequence: CATSDLSTDTQYF. The CDR3 coding sequence is TGTGCCACCAGTGACCTTTCCACAGATACGCAGTATTTT.

The chain's CDR3 is CASSITTRGYREQFF. In nucleotides, the CDR3 is TGTGCCAGTAGTATAACAACTAGGGGGTATCGTGAGCAGTTCTTC. The chain joins TRBV19 to TRBJ2-1, with a tentative D call TRBD1 (6 bases). Trimming removed 2 bases at V and 9 bases at J, with 17 bases between. Germline values: CDR1 LNHDA, CDR2 SQIVND (reference sequence). The CDR3 loop spans 15 amino acids.

This sequence joins TRBV12-3 or TRBV12-4 and TRBJ2-7, with D perhaps TRBD1 (6 bases). The CDR3 is 12 amino acids. The V gene lost 7 bases and the J gene lost 2 bases, with 9 bases spanning the gap. This chain's CDR3 is CASTWDTYEQYF. The CDR3 DNA sequence: TGTGCCAGCACTTGGGACACCTACGAGCAGTACTTC.

This chain links TRBV18 with TRBJ1-5; D gene ambiguous. Germline CDR1 reads KGHSH; CDR2 reads LQKENI. The CDR3 spans 15 residues. The V end lost 5 bases, the J end lost 0 bases, and 11 bases lay between the germline ends. CDR3 amino acids: CASSAKIDSNQPQHF. The DNA for the CDR3 is TGTGCCAGCTCAGCTAAGATTGATAGCAATCAGCCCCAGCATTTT.

CDR3 in amino acids: CASSPDRGGNSPLHF. CDR3 DNA: TGTGCCAGCAGCCCGGACAGGGGCGGCAATTCACCCCTCCACTTT. V is TRBV3-1 (or the pseudogene TRBV3-2) and J is TRBJ1-6, with 9 bases lining up with TRBD1. The CDR3 spans 15 residues. Germline trimming cut 4 bases from V and 7 bases from J; bases unmatched to any gene: 5. The germline V gene encodes CDR1 LGHDT and CDR2 YNNKEL (reference sequence).

The chain uses TRBV12-3 or TRBV12-4 and TRBJ2-5, with 11 positions matching TRBD2. The junction had 3 bases not matched to a gene; V was cut back by 6 bases and J by 9 bases. The CDR3 contains 12 residues. The CDR3 DNA is TGTGCCAGCAGGGCACTAGCGGGAGCCCAGTACTTC. Translation: CASRALAGAQYF.

V gene TRBV5-1 combines with J gene TRBJ2-7; 8 bases agree with TRBD1. The CDR3 sequence is 13 residues long. Germline V gene lookup returns CDR1 SGHRS and CDR2 YFSETQ. The V segment lost 6 bases and the J segment 3 bases; nucleotides outside the gene matches: 5. The CDR3 loop reads CASKVDRGYEQYF. The CDR3 DNA follows: TGCGCCAGCAAGGTAGACAGGGGCTACGAGCAGTACTTC.

CDR3 nucleotides: TGTGCCAGCAGTTGGGAAGGGACTAGCGGAAACAATGAGCAGTTCTTC. It is translated as CASSWEGTSGNNEQFF. This chain links TRBV27 with TRBJ2-1; TRBD2 matches at 11 bases. The V gene end was trimmed by 4 bases and the J gene end by 5 bases; junction bases not matched to a gene: 7. This CDR3 contains 16 residues. Germline V CDR1 and CDR2: MNHEY, SMNVEV (reference sequence).